This T cell receptor beta chain was profiled in a study of T cell responses to AZD1222 COVID-19 vaccine. General study points: Seropositive at baseline were only a handful of AZD1222 recipients. Within unmutated variant regions lay the reported targets of nearly half of spike-specific TCRs. No day 14 peak samples; only post-peak repertoires were characterized. Spike-specific TCR repertoires showed rising breadth and depth after two AZD1222 doses.

Points on this clone: Its specificity is unknown.

The method was immunoSEQ multiplex PCR; TCRdb's version includes in-frame clones alone and lacks a portion of them. The profile shows around 180,000 clones, around 92% of them singletons. The V gene lost 1 base and the J gene lost 4 bases, with 10 bases spanning the gap. Per the germline V gene, CDR1 is SEHNR and CDR2 is FQNEAQ (reference sequence). CDR3 length: 14 residues. The sequence was collected from an adult in good health. This sample comprised peripheral blood, obtained on day 0 of AZD1222 vaccination. The V gene is TRBV7-9, the J gene TRBJ1-1, with D possibly matching TRBD1 (6 bases). The chain's CDR3 is CASSLVQGPTEAFF. CDR3 DNA: TGTGCCAGCAGCTTAGTTCAGGGGCCCACTGAAGCTTTCTTT. Combining the CDR3 with reference TRBV7-9 and TRBJ1-1 gives the whole variable domain DTGVSQNPRHKITKRGQNVTFRCDPISEHNRLYWYRQTLGQGPEFLTYFQNEAQLEKSRLLSDRFSAERPKGSFSTLEIQRTEQGDSAMYLCASSLVQGPTEAFFGQGTRLTVV.